One T cell receptor beta chain is described in this entry. TCRdb reanalysed the 5' RACE reads using MiXCR and keeps one entry per CDR3 protein. This table has around 680,000 distinct CDR3 sequences, around 8.3% appearing once. This sample was taken from a study of identical twins. The CDR3 consists of 15 residues. The V and J ends lost 1 base and 0 bases respectively, with 10 bases between them. Separately, the same data were catalogued under a study of yellow fever vaccine responses in identical twins. From that report: On the reported evidence, twins' vaccine T cell responses seemed partly convergent and partly personalized.

This sequence was found in a woman younger than 35 in good health. The specimen sequenced was PBMCs. V is TRBV12-3 or TRBV12-4 and J is TRBJ2-7; D unclear. This CDR3 is CASSLDDGISYEQYF. The CDR3 bases are TGTGCCAGCAGTTTAGATGATGGGATCTCCTACGAGCAGTACTTC.